Here is one TCR beta chain with its context. Its target is not known. A read error may account for a junction end that differs from germline. With 60 Vbeta and 13 Jbeta primers, the PCR was carried out. The data were produced by immunoSEQ multiplex PCR, yet TCRdb's version contains in-frame clones alone and is incomplete. This table has some 98,000 clones, roughly 76% appearing once. This record belongs to a study of cytomegalovirus exposure and HLA in healthy donors. The overall study: Of the donors genotyped, a few hundred in all, around 77% fell in the Caucasian-associated ancestry cluster.

Overall study results and limits: In a later analysis, DRB1 alleles had the most associated TCRs; HLA-C alleles the fewest. 16,951 TCR beta sequences were associated with HLA alleles at 0.05 false discovery rate in a later analysis.

Germline CDR1 reads SEHNR; CDR2 reads FQNEAQ (reference sequence). CDR3 size: 16 residues. This chain connects TRBV7-9 to TRBJ2-5, with 11 bases lining up with TRBD1. The TCR comes from a man aged 35-49 years in good health and CMV-seronegative. The sequencing sample was made of PBMCs. CDR3 protein: CSSSLPGTGGFETQYF. Here the CDR3 DNA reads TGTTCCAGCAGCTTACCCGGGACAGGGGGATTTGAGACCCAGTACTTC.